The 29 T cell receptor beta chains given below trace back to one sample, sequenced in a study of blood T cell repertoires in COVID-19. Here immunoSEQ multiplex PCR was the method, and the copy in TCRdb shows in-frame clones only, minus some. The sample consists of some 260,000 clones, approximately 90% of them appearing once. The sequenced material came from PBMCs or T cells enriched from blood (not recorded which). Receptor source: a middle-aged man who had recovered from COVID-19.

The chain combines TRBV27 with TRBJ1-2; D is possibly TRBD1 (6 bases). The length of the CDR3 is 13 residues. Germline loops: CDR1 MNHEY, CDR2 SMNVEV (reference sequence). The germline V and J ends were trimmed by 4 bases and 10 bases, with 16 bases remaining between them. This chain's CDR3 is CASSSTGPNYYTF. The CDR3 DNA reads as TGTGCCAGCAGTTCTACAGGGCCCAATTACTACACCTTC.

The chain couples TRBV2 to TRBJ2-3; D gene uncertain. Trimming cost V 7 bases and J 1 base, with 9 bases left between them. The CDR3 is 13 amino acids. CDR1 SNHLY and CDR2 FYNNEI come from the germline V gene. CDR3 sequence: CASMEPGTDTQYF. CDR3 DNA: TGTGCCAGCATGGAGCCCGGCACAGATACGCAGTATTTT.

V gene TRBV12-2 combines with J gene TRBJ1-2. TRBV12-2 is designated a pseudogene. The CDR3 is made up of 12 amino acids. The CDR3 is CASRLVSPGYTF. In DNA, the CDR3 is TGTGCAAGTCGCTTAGTTAGCCCTGGCTACACCTTC.

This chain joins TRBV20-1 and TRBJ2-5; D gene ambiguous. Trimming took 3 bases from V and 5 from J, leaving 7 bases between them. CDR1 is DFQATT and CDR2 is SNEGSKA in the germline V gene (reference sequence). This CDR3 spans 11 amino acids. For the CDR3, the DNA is TGCAGTGCTAGTTTCTCCGAGACCCAGTACTTC. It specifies CSASFSETQYF.

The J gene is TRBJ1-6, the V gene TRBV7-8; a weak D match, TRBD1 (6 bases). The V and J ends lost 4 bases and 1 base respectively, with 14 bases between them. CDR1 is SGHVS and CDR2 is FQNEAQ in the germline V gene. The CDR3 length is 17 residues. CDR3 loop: CASSSRGGPSYNSPLHF. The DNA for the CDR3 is TGTGCCAGCAGCTCGAGGGGGGGCCCGTCCTATAATTCACCCCTCCACTTT. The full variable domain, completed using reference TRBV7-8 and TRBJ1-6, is GAGVSQSPRYKVAKRGQDVALRCDPISGHVSLFWYQQALGQGPEFLTYFQNEAQLDKSGLPSDRFFAERPEGSVSTLKIQRTQQEDSAVYLCASSSRGGPSYNSPLHFGNGTRLTVT.

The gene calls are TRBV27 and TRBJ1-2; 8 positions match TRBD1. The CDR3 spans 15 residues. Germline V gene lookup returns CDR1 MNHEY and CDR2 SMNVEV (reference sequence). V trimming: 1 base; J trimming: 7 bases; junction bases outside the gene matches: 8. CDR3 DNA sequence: TGTGCCAGCAGTTTATGGCAGGGGGCGCAAGGTGGCTACACCTTC. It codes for CASSLWQGAQGGYTF.

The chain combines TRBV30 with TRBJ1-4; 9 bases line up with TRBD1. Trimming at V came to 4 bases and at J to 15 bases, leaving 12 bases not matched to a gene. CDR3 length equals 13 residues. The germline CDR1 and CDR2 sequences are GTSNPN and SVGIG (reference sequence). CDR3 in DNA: TGTGCCTGGATTCGGGGACAGGGCCAAGAAATGTTTTTT. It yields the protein CAWIRGQGQEMFF. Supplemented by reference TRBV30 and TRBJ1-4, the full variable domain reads SQTIHQWPATLVQPVGSPLSLECTVEGTSNPNLYWYRQAAGRGLQLLFYSVGIGQISSEVPQNLSASRPQDRQFILSSKKLLLSDSGFYLCAWIRGQGQEMFFGSGTQLSVL.

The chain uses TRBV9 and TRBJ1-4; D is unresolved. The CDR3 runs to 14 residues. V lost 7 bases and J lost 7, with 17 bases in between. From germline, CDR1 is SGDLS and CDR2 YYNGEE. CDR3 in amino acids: CASSTSTGGEKLFF. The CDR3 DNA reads TGTGCCAGCTCTACCTCGACGGGTGGTGAAAAACTGTTTTTT. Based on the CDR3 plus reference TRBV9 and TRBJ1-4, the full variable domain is DSGVTQTPKHLITATGQRVTLRCSPRSGDLSVYWYQQSLDQGLQFLIQYYNGEERAKGNILERFSAQQFPDLHSELNLSSLELGDSALYFCASSTSTGGEKLFFGSGTQLSVL.

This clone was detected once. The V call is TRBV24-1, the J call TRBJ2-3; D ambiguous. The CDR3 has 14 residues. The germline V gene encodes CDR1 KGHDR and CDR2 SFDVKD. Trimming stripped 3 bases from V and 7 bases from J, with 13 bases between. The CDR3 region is CATSDQAYRYTQYF. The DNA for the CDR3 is TGTGCCACCAGTGATCAAGCATACCGGTATACGCAGTATTTT.

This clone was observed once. The CDR3 here is CASSLGGGKYEQYF. The CDR3 DNA is TGTGCCAGCAGCTTAGGGGGAGGGAAATACGAGCAGTACTTC. The chain couples TRBV7-2 to TRBJ2-7; 7 positions agree with TRBD2. There are 14 residues in the CDR3. Trimming took 1 base from V and 4 from J; bases not matched to a gene: 4. The germline V gene encodes CDR1 SGHTA and CDR2 FQGNSA.

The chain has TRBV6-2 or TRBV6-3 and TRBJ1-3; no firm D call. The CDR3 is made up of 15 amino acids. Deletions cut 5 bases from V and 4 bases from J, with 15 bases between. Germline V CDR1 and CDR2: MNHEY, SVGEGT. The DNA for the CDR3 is TGTGCCAGCAGTACTGGGAATCTAGCAGGAAACACCATATATTTT. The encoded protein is CASSTGNLAGNTIYF.

For the CDR3, the DNA is TGTGCCAGCAGCCTGGGACTAGCGGGCTACGAGCAGTACTTC. This gives the protein CASSLGLAGYEQYF. The chain has TRBV11-2 and TRBJ2-7; 12 bases are a match to TRBD2. The CDR3 has 14 amino acids. Germline trimming cut 5 bases from V and 3 bases from J; bases unmatched to any gene: 2. Germline CDR1 is SGHAT and CDR2 is FQNNGV.

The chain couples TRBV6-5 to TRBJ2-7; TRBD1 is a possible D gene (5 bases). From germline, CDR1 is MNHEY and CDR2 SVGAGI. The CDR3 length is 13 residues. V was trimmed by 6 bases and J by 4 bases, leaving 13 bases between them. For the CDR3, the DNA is TGTGCCAGCAGCCGGACAAAGGGTTACGAGCAGTACTTC. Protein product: CASSRTKGYEQYF.

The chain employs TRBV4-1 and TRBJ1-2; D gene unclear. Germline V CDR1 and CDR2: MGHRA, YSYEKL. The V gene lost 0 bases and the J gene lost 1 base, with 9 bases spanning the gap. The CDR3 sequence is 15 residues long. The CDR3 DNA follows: TGCGCCAGCAGCCAAGACAGGATCAGTAACTATGGCTACACCTTC. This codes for CASSQDRISNYGYTF.

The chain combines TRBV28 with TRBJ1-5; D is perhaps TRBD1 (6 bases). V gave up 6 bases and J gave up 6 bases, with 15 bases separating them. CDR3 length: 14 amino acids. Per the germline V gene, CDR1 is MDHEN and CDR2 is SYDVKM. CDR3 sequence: CASRFQGLGQPQHF. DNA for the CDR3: TGTGCCAGCAGGTTTCAGGGGTTGGGTCAGCCCCAGCATTTT.

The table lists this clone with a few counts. The CDR3 DNA reads TGTGCCAGCAGCTTTGGCAGGCGGGAGAGTGCAGATACGCAGTATTTT. This gives the protein CASSFGRRESADTQYF. The chain combines TRBV11-3 with TRBJ2-3; 7 bases align to TRBD2. This CDR3 region has 16 residues. Looked up from germline, CDR1 is SGHNT and CDR2 is YENEEA. J gave up 4 bases and V 3 bases, and 10 bases lay outside the gene matches.

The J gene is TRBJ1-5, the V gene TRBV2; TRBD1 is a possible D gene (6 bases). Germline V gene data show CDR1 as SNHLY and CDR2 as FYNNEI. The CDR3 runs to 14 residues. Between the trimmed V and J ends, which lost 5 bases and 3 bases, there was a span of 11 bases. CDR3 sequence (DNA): TGTGCCAGCAGTCCTCGACAGGTCAATCAGCCCCAGCATTTT. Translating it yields CASSPRQVNQPQHF.

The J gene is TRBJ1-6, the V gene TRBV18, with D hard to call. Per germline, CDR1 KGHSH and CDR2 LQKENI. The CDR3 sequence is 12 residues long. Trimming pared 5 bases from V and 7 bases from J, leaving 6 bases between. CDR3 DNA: TGTGCCAGCTCATCCCTGAATTCACCCCTCCACTTT. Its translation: CASSSLNSPLHF.

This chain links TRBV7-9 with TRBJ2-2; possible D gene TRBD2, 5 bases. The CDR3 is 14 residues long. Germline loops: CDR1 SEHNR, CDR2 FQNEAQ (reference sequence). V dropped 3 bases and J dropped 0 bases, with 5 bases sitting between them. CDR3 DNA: TGTGCCAGCAGCTTGAGGGCGAACACCGGGGAGCTGTTTTTT. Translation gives CASSLRANTGELFF.

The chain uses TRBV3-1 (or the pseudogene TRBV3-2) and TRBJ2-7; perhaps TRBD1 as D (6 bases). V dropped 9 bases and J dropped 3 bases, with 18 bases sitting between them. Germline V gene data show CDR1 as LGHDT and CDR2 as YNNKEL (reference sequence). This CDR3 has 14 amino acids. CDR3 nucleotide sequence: TGTGCCAGATCCCAAGAAACAGGGTTCTACGAGCAGTACTTC. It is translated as CARSQETGFYEQYF.

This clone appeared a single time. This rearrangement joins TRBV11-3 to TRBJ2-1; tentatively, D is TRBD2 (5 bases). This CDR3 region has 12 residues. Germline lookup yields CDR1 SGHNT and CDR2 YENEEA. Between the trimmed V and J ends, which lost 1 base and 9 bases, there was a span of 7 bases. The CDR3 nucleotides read TGTGCCAGCAGCTTAGCTAGCAGTGAGCAGTTCTTC. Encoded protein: CASSLASSEQFF. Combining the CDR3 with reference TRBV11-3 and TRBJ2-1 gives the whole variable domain EAGVVQSPRYKIIEKKQPVAFWCNPISGHNTLYWYLQNLGQGPELLIRYENEEAVDDSQLPKDRFSAERLKGVDSTLKIQPAELGDSAVYLCASSLASSEQFFGPGTRLTVL.

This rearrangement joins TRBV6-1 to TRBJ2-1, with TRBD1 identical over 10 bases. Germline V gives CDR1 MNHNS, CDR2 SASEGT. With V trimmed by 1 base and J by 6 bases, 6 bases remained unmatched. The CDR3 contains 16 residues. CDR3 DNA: TGTGCCAGCAGTGAAGGGGGATGGACAGGGGGCAATGAGCAGTTCTTC. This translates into CASSEGGWTGGNEQFF.

The CDR3 nucleotides read TGTGCCAGCAGTGGACAGGGTGAGCAGTTCTTC. Protein: CASSGQGEQFF. The chain links TRBV2 to TRBJ2-1, with TRBD1 matching 7 bases. Per the germline V gene, CDR1 is SNHLY and CDR2 is FYNNEI. This CDR3 contains 11 residues. The J segment lost 9 bases and the V segment lost 4 bases, leaving 0 bases of the junction unmatched.

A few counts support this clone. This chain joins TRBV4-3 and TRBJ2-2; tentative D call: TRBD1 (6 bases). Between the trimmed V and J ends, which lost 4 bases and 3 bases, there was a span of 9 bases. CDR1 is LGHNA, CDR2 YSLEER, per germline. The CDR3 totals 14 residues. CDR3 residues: CASSPGHYTGELFF. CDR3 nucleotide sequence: TGCGCCAGCAGCCCGGGACATTACACCGGGGAGCTGTTTTTT.

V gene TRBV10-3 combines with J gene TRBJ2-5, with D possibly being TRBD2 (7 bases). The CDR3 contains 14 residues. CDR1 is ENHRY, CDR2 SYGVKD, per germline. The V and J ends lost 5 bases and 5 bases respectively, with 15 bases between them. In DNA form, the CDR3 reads TGTGCCATCAGTTCGATCCGGGGGGCGGAGACCCAGTACTTC. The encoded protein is CAISSIRGAETQYF.

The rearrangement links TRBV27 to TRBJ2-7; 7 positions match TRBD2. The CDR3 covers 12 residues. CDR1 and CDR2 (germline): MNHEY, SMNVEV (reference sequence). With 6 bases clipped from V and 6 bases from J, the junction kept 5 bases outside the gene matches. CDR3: CASSLPGGEQYF. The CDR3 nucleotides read TGTGCCAGCAGCCTGCCGGGGGGCGAGCAGTACTTC.

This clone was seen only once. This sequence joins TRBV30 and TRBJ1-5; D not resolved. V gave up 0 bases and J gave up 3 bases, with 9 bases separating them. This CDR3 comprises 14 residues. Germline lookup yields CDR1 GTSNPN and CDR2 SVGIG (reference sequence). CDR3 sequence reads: CAWSVGPANQPQHF. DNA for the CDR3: TGTGCCTGGAGTGTTGGGCCGGCCAATCAGCCCCAGCATTTT.

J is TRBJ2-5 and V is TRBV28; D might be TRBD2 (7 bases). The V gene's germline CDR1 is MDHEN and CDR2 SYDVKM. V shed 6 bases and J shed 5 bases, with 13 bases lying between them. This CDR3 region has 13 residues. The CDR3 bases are TGTGCCAGCAGCCGCGGGGGCCGGGAGACCCAGTACTTC. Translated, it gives CASSRGGRETQYF.

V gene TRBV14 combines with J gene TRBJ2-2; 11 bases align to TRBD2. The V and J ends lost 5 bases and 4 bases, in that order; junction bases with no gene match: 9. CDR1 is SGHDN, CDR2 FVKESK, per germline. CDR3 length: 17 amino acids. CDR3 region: CASSTLLAGAITGELFF. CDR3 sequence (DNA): TGTGCCAGCAGCACGTTACTAGCGGGAGCCATCACCGGGGAGCTGTTTTTT.